Shown below are 16 T cell receptor beta chains from a single sample sequenced in a study of blood T cell repertoires in COVID-19. The repertoire was sequenced with immunoSEQ multiplex PCR; TCRdb's copy has only in-frame clones and lacks some. The data contain around 280,000 clones, approximately 86% of them singletons. The sequenced material came from peripheral blood. These receptors all come from a woman in her twenties or thirties who had recovered from COVID-19.

V gene TRBV11-2 combines with J gene TRBJ2-1; possible D gene TRBD2, 5 bases. The germline gives CDR1 SGHAT, CDR2 FQNNGV. V lost 0 bases to trimming and J lost 4 bases, with 16 bases between them. The CDR3 extends over 17 amino acids. The CDR3 DNA sequence: TGTGCCAGCAGCTTAGATGAGATTTTCCGGGGTTACAATGAGCAGTTCTTC. Translated, it gives CASSLDEIFRGYNEQFF.

CDR3 sequence reads: CASSPEGAGNQPQHF. In nucleotides, the CDR3 is TGTGCCAGCTCACCCGAGGGGGCAGGGAATCAGCCCCAGCATTTT. The chain employs TRBV18 and TRBJ1-5; 7 positions match TRBD1. V shed 3 bases and J 4 bases; nucleotides not matched to a gene: 6. The CDR3 spans 15 residues. Per germline, CDR1 KGHSH and CDR2 LQKENI.

The gene calls are TRBV7-9 and TRBJ2-5; D is perhaps TRBD1 (6 bases). Trimming cost V 1 base and J 2 bases, with 14 bases left between them. This CDR3 region has 16 residues. Germline V gene lookup returns CDR1 SEHNR and CDR2 FQNEAQ (reference sequence). The CDR3 DNA follows: TGTGCCAGCAGCTTAGATACAGGGCACCCGCAAGAGACCCAGTACTTC. As protein: CASSLDTGHPQETQYF.

This rearrangement joins TRBV18 to TRBJ1-6; unclear D gene. This CDR3 is 14 amino acids long. CDR1 is KGHSH and CDR2 is LQKENI in the germline V gene. V lost 5 bases and J lost 8, with 13 bases in between. The CDR3 nucleotides read TGTGCCAGCTCAGCCGGACTATCTGATTCACCCCTCCACTTT. Translated: CASSAGLSDSPLHF.

The rearrangement joins TRBV19 to TRBJ1-6; TRBD1 aligns across 7 bases. The CDR3 extends over 15 amino acids. Trimming cost V 1 base and J 7 bases; bases outside gene matches: 4. CDR1 is LNHDA, CDR2 SQIVND, per germline (reference sequence). CDR3 region: CASSIAGTENSPLHF. The CDR3, as DNA: TGTGCCAGTAGTATAGCCGGGACAGAGAATTCACCCCTCCACTTT. Variable domain in full (rest from reference TRBV19 and TRBJ1-6): DGGITQSPKYLFRKEGQNVTLSCEQNLNHDAMYWYRQDPGQGLRLIYYSQIVNDFQKGDIAEGYSVSREKKESFPLTVTSAQKNPTAFYLCASSIAGTENSPLHFGNGTRLTVT.

This clone has just one count. The CDR3, as DNA: TGTGCCAGCAGTTTTTTCCAGCAAGAGACCCAGTACTTC. Amino acids: CASSFFQQETQYF. This chain joins TRBV28 and TRBJ2-5; D gene uncertain. In germline, CDR1 is MDHEN, CDR2 SYDVKM. V was shortened by 3 bases and J by 2 bases, with 7 bases between the two germline ends. The CDR3 has 13 residues.

J is TRBJ1-4 and V is TRBV7-9; no definite D call. V dropped 1 base and J dropped 7 bases, with 13 bases sitting between them. Germline CDR1 and CDR2: SEHNR and FQNEAQ (reference sequence). The CDR3 runs to 15 residues. The CDR3 DNA follows: TGTGCCAGCAGCTTAGGTGGTGATTCGAGTGAAAAACTGTTTTTT. It yields the protein CASSLGGDSSEKLFF.

This clone has a single count. The rearrangement joins TRBV10-3 to TRBJ1-1, with D hard to call. Germline V CDR1 and CDR2: ENHRY, SYGVKD. The CDR3 consists of 15 residues. Trimming left V 3 bases short and J 2 bases short, with 13 bases between. The CDR3: CAISEWSQRNTEAFF. The CDR3 region has the DNA TGTGCCATCAGTGAATGGAGCCAGAGAAACACTGAAGCTTTCTTT.

The genes are TRBV4-1 and TRBJ2-3, with 12 bases matching TRBD2. Germline loops: CDR1 MGHRA, CDR2 YSYEKL. The CDR3 is 16 amino acids. The V segment lost 2 bases and the J segment 3 bases; nucleotides outside the gene matches: 3. This chain's CDR3 is CASSQSSGRATDTQYF. In DNA form, the CDR3 reads TGCGCCAGCAGCCAATCTAGCGGGAGGGCTACAGATACGCAGTATTTT.

The CDR3 protein is CASSASMTVLSNYGYTF. The CDR3 DNA sequence: TGTGCCAGCAGTGCTTCGATGACAGTTCTTTCTAACTATGGCTACACCTTC. The genes are TRBV27 and TRBJ1-2; the D gene is possibly TRBD1 (5 bases). Trimming removed 5 bases at V and 0 bases at J, with 19 bases between. In germline, CDR1 is MNHEY, CDR2 SMNVEV (reference sequence). CDR3 length: 17 amino acids.

This chain links TRBV4-3 with TRBJ2-3, with D possibly TRBD1 on 5 matching bases. Trimming left V 5 bases short and J 5 bases short, with 11 bases between. CDR3 size: 13 residues. Germline assignment: CDR1 LGHNA and CDR2 YSLEER. CDR3 bases: TGCGCCAGCAGCGTAAGAAGGGGAGATACGCAGTATTTT. Amino acids: CASSVRRGDTQYF.

This clone has a handful of counts. This sequence joins TRBV28 and TRBJ2-1, with 10 bases lining up with TRBD2. Germline V gives CDR1 MDHEN, CDR2 SYDVKM. J was trimmed by 9 bases and V by 7 bases; bases with no gene match: 6. The CDR3 is 13 amino acids. This CDR3 is CASTLAGAREQFF. CDR3 nucleotide sequence: TGTGCCAGCACGCTAGCGGGGGCCCGTGAGCAGTTCTTC.

The rearrangement joins TRBV28 to TRBJ2-1, with TRBD2 matching over 10 bases. This CDR3 has 16 amino acids. CDR1 MDHEN and CDR2 SYDVKM come from the germline V gene. Trimming at V came to 5 bases and at J to 3 bases, leaving 7 bases not matched to a gene. The CDR3 DNA is TGTGCCAGCAGTGGAAGCGGGAGGGACTTCTACAATGAGCAGTTCTTC. Protein: CASSGSGRDFYNEQFF.

The chain employs TRBV11-2 and TRBJ2-7; the D gene is possibly TRBD2 (5 bases). Between the trimmed V and J ends, which lost 0 bases and 2 bases, there was a span of 8 bases. The CDR3 runs to 14 residues. Germline lookup yields CDR1 SGHAT and CDR2 FQNNGV. The CDR3 coding sequence is TGTGCCAGCAGCTTAGAACTAGGGCCCTACGAGCAGTACTTC. This gives the protein CASSLELGPYEQYF.

This clone was observed a handful of times. The chain combines TRBV2 with TRBJ1-2; 12 bases are shared with TRBD1. Per the germline V gene, CDR1 is SNHLY and CDR2 is FYNNEI. V was clipped by 6 bases and J by 6 bases; unmatched bases: 8. The CDR3 runs to 15 residues. This CDR3 reads CASSALGTGGNGYTF. Here the CDR3 DNA reads TGTGCCAGCAGCGCCTTAGGGACAGGGGGCAATGGCTACACCTTC.

The J gene is TRBJ1-1, the V gene TRBV5-4; TRBD1 matches at 9 bases. Germline CDR1 reads SGHNT; CDR2 reads YYREEE (reference sequence). The CDR3 sequence is 16 residues long. The V and J ends lost 1 base and 1 base, in that order; junction bases with no gene match: 5. For the CDR3, the DNA is TGTGCCAGCAGCTTGAACAGGGGGCAGGGGAACACTGAAGCTTTCTTT. This sequence encodes CASSLNRGQGNTEAFF.